This T cell receptor (beta chain) was identified during a study of T cell changes during pregnancy in multiple sclerosis. Profiling relied on immunoSEQ multiplex PCR, and the TCRdb table lists in-frame clones only, not all of them. Among 25,000 to 35,000 clones listed, approximately 89% were seen once. This receptor was obtained from a female donor with multiple sclerosis, enrolled in a pregnancy study. This specimen consisted of CD8+ T cells from peripheral blood mononuclear cells, obtained in the first trimester of pregnancy.

CDR3 amino acids: CASSLGQADTQYF. The CDR3 DNA is TGTGCCAGCAGTTTAGGTCAGGCAGATACGCAGTATTTT. This sequence joins TRBV28 and TRBJ2-3; the D is unclear. The germline gives CDR1 MDHEN, CDR2 SYDVKM. V lost 2 bases and J lost 4, with 7 bases in between. The CDR3 totals 13 residues.